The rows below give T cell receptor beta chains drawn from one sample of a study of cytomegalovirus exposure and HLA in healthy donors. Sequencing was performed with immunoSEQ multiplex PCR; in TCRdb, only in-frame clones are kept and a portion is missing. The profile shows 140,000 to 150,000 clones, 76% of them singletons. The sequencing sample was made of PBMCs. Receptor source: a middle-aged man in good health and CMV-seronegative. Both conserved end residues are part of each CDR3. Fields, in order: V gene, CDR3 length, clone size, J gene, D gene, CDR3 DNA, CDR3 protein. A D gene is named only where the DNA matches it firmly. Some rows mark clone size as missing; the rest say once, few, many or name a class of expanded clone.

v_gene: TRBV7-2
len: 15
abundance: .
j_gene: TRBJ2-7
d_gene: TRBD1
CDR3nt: TGTGCCAGCAGCGCGACCGGGACAGTCGCCTACGAGCAGTACTTC
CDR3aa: CASSATGTVAYEQYF

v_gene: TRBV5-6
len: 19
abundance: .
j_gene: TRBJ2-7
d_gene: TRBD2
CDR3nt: TGTGCCAGCAGCGGGGGGGAGGGAGTAGCAGCGGGAGGTCTCAACGAGCAGTACTTC
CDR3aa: CASSGGEGVAAGGLNEQYF

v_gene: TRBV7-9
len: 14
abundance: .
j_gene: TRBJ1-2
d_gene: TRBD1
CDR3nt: TGTGCCAGCAGCTTACCCGGGACAGCTAATGGCTACACCTTC
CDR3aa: CASSLPGTANGYTF

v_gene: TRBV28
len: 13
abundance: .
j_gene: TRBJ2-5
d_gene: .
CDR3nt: TGTGCCAGCACCCAGGCCGGTCAAGAGACCCAGTACTTC
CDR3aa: CASTQAGQETQYF

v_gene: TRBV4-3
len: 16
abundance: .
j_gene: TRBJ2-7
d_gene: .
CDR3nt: TGCGCCAGCAGCCAAGATGCAGGGGGGAGCTCCTACGAGCAGTACTTC
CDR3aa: CASSQDAGGSSYEQYF

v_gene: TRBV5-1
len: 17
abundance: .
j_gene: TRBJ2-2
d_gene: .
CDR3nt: TGCGCCAGCAGCTTGGATAACGGGGGACTGAACACCGGGGAGCTGTTTTTT
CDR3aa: CASSLDNGGLNTGELFF

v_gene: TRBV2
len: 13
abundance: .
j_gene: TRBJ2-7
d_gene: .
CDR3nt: TGTGCCGGGACAAGGGACACCTTATACGAGCAGTACTTC
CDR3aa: CAGTRDTLYEQYF

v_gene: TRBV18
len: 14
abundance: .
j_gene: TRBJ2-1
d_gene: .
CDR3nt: TGTGCCAGCTCACCACCGAGTCGGTACAATGAGCAGTTCTTC
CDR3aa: CASSPPSRYNEQFF

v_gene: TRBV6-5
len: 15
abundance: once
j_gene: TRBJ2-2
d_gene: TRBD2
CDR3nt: TGTGCCAGCGGGGGGGACCACGCGAACACCGGGGAGCTGTTTTTT
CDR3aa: CASGGDHANTGELFF

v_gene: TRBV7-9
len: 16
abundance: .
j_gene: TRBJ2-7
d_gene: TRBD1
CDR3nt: TGTGCCAGCAGCCCAGGACCGGGACAGGGTGTCTACGAGCAGTACTTC
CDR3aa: CASSPGPGQGVYEQYF

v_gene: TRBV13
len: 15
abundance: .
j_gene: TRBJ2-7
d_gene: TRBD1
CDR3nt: TGTGCCAGCAGCTCGTACAGGGGCCAAGACTACGAGCAGTACTTC
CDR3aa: CASSSYRGQDYEQYF

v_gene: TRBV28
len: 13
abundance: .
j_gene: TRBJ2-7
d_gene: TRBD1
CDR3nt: TGTGCCTGTGGACAGGGGGTGGTAAACGAGCAGTACTTC
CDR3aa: CACGQGVVNEQYF

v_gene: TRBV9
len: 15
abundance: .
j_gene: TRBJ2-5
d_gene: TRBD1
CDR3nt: TGTGCCAGCAGCGTGCAGGGGGCGTCTGAAGAGACCCAGTACTTC
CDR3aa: CASSVQGASEETQYF

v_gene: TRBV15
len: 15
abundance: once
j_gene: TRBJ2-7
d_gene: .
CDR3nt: TGTGCCACCGGTCAAGGTTATGACAGCATCTACGAGCAGTACTTC
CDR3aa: CATGQGYDSIYEQYF

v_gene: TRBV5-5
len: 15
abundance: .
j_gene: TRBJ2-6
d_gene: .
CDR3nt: TGTGCCAGCAGCTTGGACCCGGGGGGGGCCAACGTCCTGACTTTC
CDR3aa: CASSLDPGGANVLTF

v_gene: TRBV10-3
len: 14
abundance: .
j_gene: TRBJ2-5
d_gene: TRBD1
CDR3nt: TGTGCCATCAGTGGGGACAGGTTCCAAGAGACCCAGTACTTC
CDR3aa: CAISGDRFQETQYF

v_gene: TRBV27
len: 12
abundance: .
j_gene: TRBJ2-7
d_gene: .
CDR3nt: TGTGCCAGCAGTTCCCTCGGGTACGAGCAGTACTTC
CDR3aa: CASSSLGYEQYF

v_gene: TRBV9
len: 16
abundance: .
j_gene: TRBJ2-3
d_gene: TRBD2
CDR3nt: TGTGCCAGCAGCGTAGGGCTAGCGGGAAATGCAGATACGCAGTATTTT
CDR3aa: CASSVGLAGNADTQYF

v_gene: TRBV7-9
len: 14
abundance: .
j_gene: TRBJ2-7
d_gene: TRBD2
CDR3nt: TGTGCCAGCAGCCAACTAGCGGGGCTCTACGAGCAGTACTTC
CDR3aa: CASSQLAGLYEQYF

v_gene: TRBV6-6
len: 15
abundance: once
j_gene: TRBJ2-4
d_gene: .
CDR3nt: TGTGCCAGCAGTGGCATAGGGGTGGTCAAAAACATTCAGTACTTC
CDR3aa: CASSGIGVVKNIQYF

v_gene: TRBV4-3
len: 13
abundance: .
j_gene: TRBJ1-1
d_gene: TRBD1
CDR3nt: TGCGCCAGCAGCCTACAGGGGGCCACTGAAGCTTTCTTT
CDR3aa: CASSLQGATEAFF

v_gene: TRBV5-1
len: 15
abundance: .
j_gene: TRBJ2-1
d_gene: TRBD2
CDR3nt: TGCGCCAGCAGCTTGGTGAGCGGGGGGGCGAAGGAGCAGTTCTTC
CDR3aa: CASSLVSGGAKEQFF

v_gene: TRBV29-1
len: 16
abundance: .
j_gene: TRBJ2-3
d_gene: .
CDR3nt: TGCAGCGTTGTAGCGCAGCGGATTTCTAGCACAGATACGCAGTATTTT
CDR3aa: CSVVAQRISSTDTQYF

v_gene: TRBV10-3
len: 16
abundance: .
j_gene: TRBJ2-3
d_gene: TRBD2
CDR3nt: TGTGCCATCAGTGAACGCGCTAGCGGGGAGGGAGATACGCAGTATTTT
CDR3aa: CAISERASGEGDTQYF

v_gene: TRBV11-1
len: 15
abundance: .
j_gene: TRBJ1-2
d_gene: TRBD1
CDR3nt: TGTGCCAGCAGCTTAACCGACAGGGCGAACTATGGCTACACCTTC
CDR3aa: CASSLTDRANYGYTF

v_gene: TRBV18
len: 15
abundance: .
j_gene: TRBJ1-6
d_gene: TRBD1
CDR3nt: TGTGCCAGCTCACGGCCCGGGACAGGGGATTCACCCCTCCACTTT
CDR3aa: CASSRPGTGDSPLHF

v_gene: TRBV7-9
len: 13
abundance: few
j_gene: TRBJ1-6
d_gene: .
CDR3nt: TGTGCCAGCGGTAGAGAGGGCAACAGCCCCCTCCACTTT
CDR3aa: CASGREGNSPLHF

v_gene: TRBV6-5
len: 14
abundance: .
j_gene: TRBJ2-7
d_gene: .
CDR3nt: TGTGCCAGCAGTTACGAGTTCAATACCTACGAGCAGTACTTC
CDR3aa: CASSYEFNTYEQYF

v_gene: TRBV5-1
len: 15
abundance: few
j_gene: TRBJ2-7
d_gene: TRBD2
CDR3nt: TGCGCCAGCAGCGGGGGACTAGCGGGAGGTAGCGAGCAGTACTTC
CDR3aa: CASSGGLAGGSEQYF

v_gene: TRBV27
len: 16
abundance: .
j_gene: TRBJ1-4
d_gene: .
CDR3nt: TGTGCCAGCAGAAACGCGGGGGGAGCAACTAATGAAAAACTGTTTTTT
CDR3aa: CASRNAGGATNEKLFF

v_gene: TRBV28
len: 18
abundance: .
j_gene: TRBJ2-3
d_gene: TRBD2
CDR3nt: TGTGCCAGCAGTCTAGGGACTAGCGGGGGCCCTAGCACAGATACGCAGTATTTT
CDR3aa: CASSLGTSGGPSTDTQYF

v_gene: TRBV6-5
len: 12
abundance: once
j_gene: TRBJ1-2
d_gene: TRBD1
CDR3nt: TGTGCCAGCTTGGGACAGGGACATGGCTACACCTTC
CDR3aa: CASLGQGHGYTF

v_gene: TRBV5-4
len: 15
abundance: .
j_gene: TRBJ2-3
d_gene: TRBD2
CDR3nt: TGTGCCAGCAGCTTGGAAGCGGGACGCACAGATACGCAGTATTTT
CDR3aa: CASSLEAGRTDTQYF

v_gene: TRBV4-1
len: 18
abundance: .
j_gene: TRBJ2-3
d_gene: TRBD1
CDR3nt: TGCGCCAGCAGTCAAGGGACCATGGGACAGGGTCCGGGAGATACGCAGTATTTT
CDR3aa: CASSQGTMGQGPGDTQYF

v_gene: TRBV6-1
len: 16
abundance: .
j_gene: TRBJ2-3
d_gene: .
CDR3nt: TGTGCCAGCAGTGAAAGTCAGGGGCCGGGTTCAGATACGCAGTATTTT
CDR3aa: CASSESQGPGSDTQYF

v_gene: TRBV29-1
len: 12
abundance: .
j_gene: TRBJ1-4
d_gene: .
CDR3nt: TGCAGCGTTGGGGGAGATGATGAAAAACTGTTTTTT
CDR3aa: CSVGGDDEKLFF

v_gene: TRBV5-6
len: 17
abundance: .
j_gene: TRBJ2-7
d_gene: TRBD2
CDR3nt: TGTGCCAGCAGCTTGGTGACTAGCGGGGGCAGTCATTACGAGCAGTACTTC
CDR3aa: CASSLVTSGGSHYEQYF

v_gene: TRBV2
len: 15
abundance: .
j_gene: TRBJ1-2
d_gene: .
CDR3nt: TGTGCCAGCAGTACCCGCGGGGGAGCGCTCTATGGCTACACCTTC
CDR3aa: CASSTRGGALYGYTF

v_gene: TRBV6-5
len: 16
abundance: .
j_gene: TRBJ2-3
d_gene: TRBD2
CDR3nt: TGTGCCAGCAGTTACCAACCGAGGGCGGGGGGAGATACGCAGTATTTT
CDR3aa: CASSYQPRAGGDTQYF

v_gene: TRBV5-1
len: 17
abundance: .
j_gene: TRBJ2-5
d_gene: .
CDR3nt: TGCGCCAGCAGCTTGGGTGTCGGCCAGGGGGGTCCAGAGACCCAGTACTTC
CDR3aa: CASSLGVGQGGPETQYF

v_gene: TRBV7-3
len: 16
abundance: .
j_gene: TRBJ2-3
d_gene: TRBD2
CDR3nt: TGTGCCAGCGGGCAGCGGGGGGGCCGAGGCACAGATACGCAGTATTTT
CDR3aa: CASGQRGGRGTDTQYF

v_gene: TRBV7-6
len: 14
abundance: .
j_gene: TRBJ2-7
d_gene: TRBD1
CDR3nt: TGTGCCAGCAGCCTCTGGACAGGGGGCGACGAGCAGTACTTC
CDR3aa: CASSLWTGGDEQYF

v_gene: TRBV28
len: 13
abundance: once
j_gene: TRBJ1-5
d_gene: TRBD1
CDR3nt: TGTGCCAGCAGAAGGACAGGGGTTAGGTCCCAGCATTTT
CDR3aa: CASRRTGVRSQHF

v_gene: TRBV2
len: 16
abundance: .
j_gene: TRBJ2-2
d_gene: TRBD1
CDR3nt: TGTGCCAGCAGCCCTTTTCGACAGGGTGGTACCGGGGAGCTGTTTTTT
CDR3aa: CASSPFRQGGTGELFF

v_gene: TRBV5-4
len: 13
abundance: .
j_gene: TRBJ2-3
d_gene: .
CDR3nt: TGTGCCAGCAGCATCAACAGGGTAGATACGCAGTATTTT
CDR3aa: CASSINRVDTQYF

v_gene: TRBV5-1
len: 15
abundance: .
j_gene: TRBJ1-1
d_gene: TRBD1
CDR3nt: TGCGCCAGCAGCTACCCACCGGGACAGGGCACTGAAGCTTTCTTT
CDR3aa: CASSYPPGQGTEAFF

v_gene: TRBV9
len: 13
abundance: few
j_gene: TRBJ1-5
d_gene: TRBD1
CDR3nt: TGTGCCAGCAGCGTAAGGGGGCCTAGGCCCCAGCATTTT
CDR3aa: CASSVRGPRPQHF

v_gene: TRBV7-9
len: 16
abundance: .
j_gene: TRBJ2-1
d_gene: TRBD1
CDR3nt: TGTGCCAGCAGCCCCACCGGGACAGGGCTTTACAATGAGCAGTTCTTC
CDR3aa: CASSPTGTGLYNEQFF

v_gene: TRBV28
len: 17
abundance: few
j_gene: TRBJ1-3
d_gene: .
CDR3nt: TGTGCCAGCAGTTTAATTCCGGGGGAATCGACTGGAAACACCATATATTTT
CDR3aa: CASSLIPGESTGNTIYF

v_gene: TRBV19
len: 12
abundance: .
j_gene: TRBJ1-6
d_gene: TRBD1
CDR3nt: TGTGCCACCCGGGACAGAGGATCACCCCTCCACTTT
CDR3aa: CATRDRGSPLHF

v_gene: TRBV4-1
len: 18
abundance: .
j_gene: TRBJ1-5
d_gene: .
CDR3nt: TGCGCCAGCAGCCAAGACCCCGCCTTGGGAGGGGTCAATCAGCCCCAGCATTTT
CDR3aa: CASSQDPALGGVNQPQHF

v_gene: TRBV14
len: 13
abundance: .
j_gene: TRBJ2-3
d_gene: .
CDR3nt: TGTGCCAGCAGCCAAGAACTAAGAGATACGCAGTATTTT
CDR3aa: CASSQELRDTQYF

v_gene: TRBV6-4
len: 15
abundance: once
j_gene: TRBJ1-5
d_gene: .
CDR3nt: TGTGCCAGCAGGATCCACAGGGATCTCCCAAAGCCCCAGCATTTT
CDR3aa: CASRIHRDLPKPQHF